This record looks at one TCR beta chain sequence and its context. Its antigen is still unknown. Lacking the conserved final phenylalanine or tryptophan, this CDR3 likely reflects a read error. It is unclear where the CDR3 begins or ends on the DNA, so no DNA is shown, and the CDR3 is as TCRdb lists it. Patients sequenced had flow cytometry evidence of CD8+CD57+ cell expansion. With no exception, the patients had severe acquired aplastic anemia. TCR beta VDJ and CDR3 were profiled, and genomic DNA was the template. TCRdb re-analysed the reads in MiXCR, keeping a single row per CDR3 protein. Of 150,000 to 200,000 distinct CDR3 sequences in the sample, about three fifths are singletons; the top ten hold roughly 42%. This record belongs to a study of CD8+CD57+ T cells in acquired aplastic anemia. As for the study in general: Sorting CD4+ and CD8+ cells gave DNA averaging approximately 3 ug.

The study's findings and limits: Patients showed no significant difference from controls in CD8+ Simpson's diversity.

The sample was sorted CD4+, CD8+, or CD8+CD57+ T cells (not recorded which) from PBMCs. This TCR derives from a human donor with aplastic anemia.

This CDR3 is CASTITGYRNTGELFL. V gene TRBV2 combines with J gene TRBJ2-2; the listed D gene, TRBD1, was not tested against the DNA. The germline CDR1 and CDR2 sequences are SNHLY and FYNNEI. The CDR3 is 16 amino acids in total, end residues counted.